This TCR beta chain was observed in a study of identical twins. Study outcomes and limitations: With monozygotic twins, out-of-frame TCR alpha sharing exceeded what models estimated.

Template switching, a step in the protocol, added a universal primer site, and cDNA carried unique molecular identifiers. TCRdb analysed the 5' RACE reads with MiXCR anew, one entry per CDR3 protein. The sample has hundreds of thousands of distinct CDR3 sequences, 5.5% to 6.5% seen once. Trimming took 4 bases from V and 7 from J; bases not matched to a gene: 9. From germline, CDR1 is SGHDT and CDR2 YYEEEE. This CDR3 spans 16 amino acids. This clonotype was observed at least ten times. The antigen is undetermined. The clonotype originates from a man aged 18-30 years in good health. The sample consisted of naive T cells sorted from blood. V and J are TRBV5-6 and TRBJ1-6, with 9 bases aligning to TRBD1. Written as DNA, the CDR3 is TGTGCCAGCAGCCCGACCGGACAGGGGAGGAATTCACCCCTCCACTTT. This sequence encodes CASSPTGQGRNSPLHF. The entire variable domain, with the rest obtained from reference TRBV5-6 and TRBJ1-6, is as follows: DAGVTQSPTHLIKTRGQQVTLRCSPKSGHDTVSWYQQALGQGPQFIFQYYEEEERQRGNFPDRFSGHQFPNYSSELNVNALLLGDSALYLCASSPTGQGRNSPLHFGNGTRLTVT.